This entry lists 7 T cell receptor beta chains sequenced from one sample in a study of Graves' ophthalmopathy and Graves' hyperthyroidism. TCR beta CDR3 regions were amplified from RNA transcripts. Second-round multiplex PCR came after a first-round RT-PCR that employed HTBI primers. TCRdb redid the calling of the multiplex PCR reads with MiXCR, one entry per CDR3 protein. The table lists 650,000 to 800,000 distinct CDR3 sequences, over 40% of them singletons. The sequencing input was peripheral blood. All receptors come from an adult man with Graves' ophthalmopathy.

The chain is built from TRBV13 and TRBJ2-7, with 8 bases identical to TRBD1. V was clipped by 4 bases and J by 6 bases; unmatched bases: 17. The CDR3 totals 17 residues. The germline V gene has CDR1 PRHDT and CDR2 FYEKMQ (reference sequence). The CDR3 reads CASSSTTGVNVLGEQYF. The CDR3 DNA reads TGTGCCAGCAGCTCCACGACAGGGGTAAATGTACTCGGCGAGCAGTACTTC.

This rearrangement joins TRBV14 to TRBJ1-6; TRBD1 agrees at 7 bases. There are 21 residues in the CDR3. Germline-derived CDR1 and CDR2 are SGHDN and FVKESK. The V segment lost 4 bases and the J segment 3 bases; nucleotides outside the gene matches: 21. The chain's CDR3 is CASSLITLQGGPGYYNSPLHF. DNA of the CDR3: TGTGCCAGCAGCCTCATTACCCTCCAGGGGGGTCCAGGGTACTATAATTCACCCCTCCACTTT.

This clonotype has at least ten counts. J is TRBJ1-1 and V is TRBV2; 9 bases map to TRBD1. The CDR3 runs to 15 residues. CDR1 is SNHLY, CDR2 FYNNEI, per germline. The V gene end was trimmed by 7 bases and the J gene end by 0 bases; junction bases not matched to a gene: 6. The CDR3 reads CASNPNRGLNTEAFF. The CDR3 region has the DNA TGTGCCAGCAATCCGAACAGGGGGCTGAACACTGAAGCTTTCTTT. The full variable domain, rest sourced from reference TRBV2 and TRBJ1-1, is EPEVTQTPSHQVTQMGQEVILRCVPISNHLYFYWYRQILGQKVEFLVSFYNNEISEKSEIFDDQFSVERPDGSNFTLKIRSTKLEDSAMYFCASNPNRGLNTEAFFGQGTRLTVV.

There are many counts of this clonotype. This rearrangement joins TRBV9 to TRBJ1-2, with TRBD1 matching 10 bases. The length of the CDR3 is 15 residues. Germline CDR1 and CDR2: SGDLS and YYNGEE. Trimming removed 4 bases from V and 3 bases from J; junction bases left unmatched: 6. The CDR3 loop is CASSSRTGGYYGYTF. CDR3 nucleotide sequence: TGTGCCAGCAGCTCCCGGACAGGGGGTTACTATGGCTACACCTTC. The whole variable domain, remainder taken from reference TRBV9 and TRBJ1-2, is DSGVTQTPKHLITATGQRVTLRCSPRSGDLSVYWYQQSLDQGLQFLIQYYNGEERAKGNILERFSAQQFPDLHSELNLSSLELGDSALYFCASSSRTGGYYGYTFGSGTRLTVV.

V gene TRBV9 combines with J gene TRBJ1-2; tentative D call: TRBD1 (5 bases). The CDR3 totals 14 residues. Germline values: CDR1 SGDLS, CDR2 YYNGEE. V shed 7 bases and J shed 5 bases, with 18 bases lying between them. CDR3 nucleotides: TGTGCCAGCGCGATGCCAGGGAGGTCATATGGCTACACCTTC. This gives the protein CASAMPGRSYGYTF.

The sample holds a few counts of this clonotype. The J gene is TRBJ2-7, the V gene TRBV7-9; 9 bases line up with TRBD1. The germline V gene has CDR1 SEHNR and CDR2 FQNEAQ (reference sequence). The trim removed 0 bases at V and 3 bases at J, leaving 9 bases unmatched. CDR3 length: 17 amino acids. DNA of the CDR3: TGTGCCAGCAGCTTAGCGCTGGGGACAGGGAAAGACTACGAGCAGTACTTC. Amino acids: CASSLALGTGKDYEQYF.

A few counts support this clonotype. V usage is TRBV20-1 and J usage is TRBJ2-5; possible D gene TRBD2, 7 bases. The CDR3 consists of 15 residues. The germline V gene has CDR1 DFQATT and CDR2 SNEGSKA (reference sequence). The V gene lost 3 bases and the J gene lost 1 base, with 15 bases spanning the gap. CDR3 nucleotides: TGCAGTGCTAGCAATGCGGGGGACACCCAAGAGACCCAGTACTTC. Protein sequence: CSASNAGDTQETQYF.